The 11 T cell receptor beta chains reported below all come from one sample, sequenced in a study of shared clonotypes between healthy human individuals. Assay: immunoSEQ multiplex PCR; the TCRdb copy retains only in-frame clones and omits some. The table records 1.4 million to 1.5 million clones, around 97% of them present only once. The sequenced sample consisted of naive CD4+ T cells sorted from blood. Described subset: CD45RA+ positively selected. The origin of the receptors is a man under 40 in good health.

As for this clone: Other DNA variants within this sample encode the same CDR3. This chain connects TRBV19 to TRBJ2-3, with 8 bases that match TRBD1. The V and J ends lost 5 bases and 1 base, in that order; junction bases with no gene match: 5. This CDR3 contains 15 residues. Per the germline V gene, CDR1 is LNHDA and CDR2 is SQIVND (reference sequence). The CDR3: CASSRPGGGTDTQYF. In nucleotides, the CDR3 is TGTGCCAGTAGTCGACCAGGGGGCGGCACAGATACGCAGTATTTT.

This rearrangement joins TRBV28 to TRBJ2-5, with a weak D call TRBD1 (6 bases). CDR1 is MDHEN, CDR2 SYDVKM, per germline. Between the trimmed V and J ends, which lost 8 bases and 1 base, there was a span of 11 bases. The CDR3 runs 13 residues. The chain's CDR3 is CASFGGTQETQYF. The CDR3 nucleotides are TGTGCCAGCTTTGGGGGCACCCAAGAGACCCAGTACTTC.

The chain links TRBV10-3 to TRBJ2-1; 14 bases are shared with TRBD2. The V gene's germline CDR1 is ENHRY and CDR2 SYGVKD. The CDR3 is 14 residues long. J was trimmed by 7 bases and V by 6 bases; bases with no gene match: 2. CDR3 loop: CAIRGLAGANEQFF. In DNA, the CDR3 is TGTGCCATCAGGGGACTAGCGGGAGCGAATGAGCAGTTCTTC.

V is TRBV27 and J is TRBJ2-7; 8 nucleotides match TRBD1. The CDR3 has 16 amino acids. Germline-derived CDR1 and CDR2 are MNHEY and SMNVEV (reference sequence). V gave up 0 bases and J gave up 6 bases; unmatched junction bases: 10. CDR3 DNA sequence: TGTGCCAGCAGTTTATCGCCCCTGGACAGGGCGGGCGAGCAGTACTTC. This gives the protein CASSLSPLDRAGEQYF.

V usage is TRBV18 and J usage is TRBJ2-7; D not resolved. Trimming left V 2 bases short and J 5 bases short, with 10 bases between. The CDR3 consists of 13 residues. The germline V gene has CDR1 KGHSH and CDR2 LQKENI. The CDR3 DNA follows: TGTGCCAGCTCACCAGCGACGCCCAACGAGCAGTACTTC. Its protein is CASSPATPNEQYF.

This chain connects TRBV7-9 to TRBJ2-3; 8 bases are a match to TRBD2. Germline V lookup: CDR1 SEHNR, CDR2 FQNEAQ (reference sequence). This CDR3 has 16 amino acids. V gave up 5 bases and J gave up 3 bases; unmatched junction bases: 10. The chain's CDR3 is CASSEPGAGVTDTQYF. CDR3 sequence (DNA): TGTGCCAGCAGCGAACCGGGAGCGGGGGTGACAGATACGCAGTATTTT. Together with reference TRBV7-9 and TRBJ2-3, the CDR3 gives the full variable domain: DTGVSQNPRHKITKRGQNVTFRCDPISEHNRLYWYRQTLGQGPEFLTYFQNEAQLEKSRLLSDRFSAERPKGSFSTLEIQRTEQGDSAMYLCASSEPGAGVTDTQYFGPGTRLTVL.

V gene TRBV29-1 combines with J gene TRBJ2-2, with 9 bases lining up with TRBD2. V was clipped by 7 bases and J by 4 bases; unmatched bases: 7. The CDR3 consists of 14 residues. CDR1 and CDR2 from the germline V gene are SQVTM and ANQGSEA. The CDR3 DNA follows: TGCAGCGCAGGACTAGCGCAGTTCACCGGGGAGCTGTTTTTT. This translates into CSAGLAQFTGELFF.

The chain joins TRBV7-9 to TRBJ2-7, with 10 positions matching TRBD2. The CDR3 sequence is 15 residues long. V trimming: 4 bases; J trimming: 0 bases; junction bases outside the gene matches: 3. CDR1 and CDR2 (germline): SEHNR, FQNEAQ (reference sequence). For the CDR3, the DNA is TGTGCCAGCAGCTCGACTAGCGGGCGCTCCTACGAGCAGTACTTC. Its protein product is CASSSTSGRSYEQYF.

Written as DNA, the CDR3 is TGTGCCAGCAGTGAATTTGGGGCGGGAGTTAGCACAGATACGCAGTATTTT. Its translation: CASSEFGAGVSTDTQYF. The chain links TRBV25-1 to TRBJ2-3, with 7 bases matching TRBD2. J gave up 0 bases and V 1 base, and 7 bases lay outside the gene matches. CDR3 length: 17 amino acids. Germline values: CDR1 MGHDK, CDR2 SYGVNS.

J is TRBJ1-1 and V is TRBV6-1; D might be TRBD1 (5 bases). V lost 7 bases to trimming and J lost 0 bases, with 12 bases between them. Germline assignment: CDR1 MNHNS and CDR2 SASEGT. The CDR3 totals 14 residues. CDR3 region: CASKGGDLNTEAFF. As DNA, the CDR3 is TGTGCCAGCAAGGGCGGGGACCTGAACACTGAAGCTTTCTTT.

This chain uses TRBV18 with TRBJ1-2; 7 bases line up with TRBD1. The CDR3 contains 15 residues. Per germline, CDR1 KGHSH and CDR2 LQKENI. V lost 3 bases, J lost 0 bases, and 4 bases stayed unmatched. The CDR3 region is CASSPEGASNYGYTF. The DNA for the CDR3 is TGTGCCAGCTCACCGGAGGGGGCTTCTAACTATGGCTACACCTTC.